The 31 T cell receptor beta chains below come from one sample, sequenced in a study of CD8 T cells in Susac syndrome. When the RNA was reverse transcribed, random hexamers were used with an input of about 0.5 to 1 ug. TCRdb re-derived calls from the immunoSEQ multiplex PCR reads in MiXCR, one entry per CDR3 protein. The profile shows about 85,000 distinct CDR3 sequences, around 93% of them singletons. Sample: CD8+ T cells from PBMCs. Receptors were obtained from a human donor with Susac syndrome.

This clonotype appeared a single time. V gene TRBV6-5 combines with J gene TRBJ1-5; no definite D call. Germline CDR1 and CDR2: MNHEY and SVGAGI. Trimming took off 4 bases at V and 5 bases at J, with 6 bases between the two ends. This CDR3 is 12 amino acids long. The CDR3 spells CASSSLYQPQHF. CDR3 nucleotide sequence: TGTGCCAGCAGTTCCCTATATCAGCCCCAGCATTTT.

This clonotype was detected once. The chain uses TRBV6-6 and TRBJ2-7, with TRBD2 identical over 8 bases. CDR3 length: 12 residues. The ends lost 6 bases at V and 10 bases at J; junction bases unmatched: 8. Germline V lookup: CDR1 MNHNY, CDR2 SVGAGI (reference sequence). CDR3 DNA: TGTGCCAGCAGCCCGACTAGCGTCAGCCAGTACTTC. This translates into CASSPTSVSQYF.

The gene calls are TRBV7-9 and TRBJ2-7; 7 bases are shared with TRBD1. The CDR3 loop spans 13 amino acids. With 4 bases clipped from V and 5 bases from J, the junction kept 5 bases outside the gene matches. Germline V gene lookup returns CDR1 SEHNR and CDR2 FQNEAQ (reference sequence). The CDR3 nucleotides are TGTGCCAGCAGCTCCTTTACAGGGGACGAGCAGTACTTC. This sequence encodes CASSSFTGDEQYF.

The chain joins TRBV15 to TRBJ2-7, with unresolved D. The CDR3 spans 14 residues. CDR1 is LNHNV and CDR2 is YYDKDF in the germline V gene (reference sequence). Between the trimmed V and J ends, which lost 4 bases and 6 bases, there was a span of 16 bases. This CDR3 reads CATSTGPPNGEQYF. DNA for the CDR3: TGTGCCACCAGCACCGGCCCCCCGAATGGCGAGCAGTACTTC.

The chain combines TRBV6-1 with TRBJ2-1; 13 bases are a match to TRBD2. Per germline, CDR1 MNHNS and CDR2 SASEGT. V lost 6 bases, J lost 9 bases, and 11 bases stayed unmatched. There are 16 residues in the CDR3. The CDR3 sequence is CASSPPGLAGNGEQFF. Written as DNA, the CDR3 is TGTGCCAGCAGCCCACCGGGACTAGCGGGAAATGGTGAGCAGTTCTTC.

The chain couples TRBV28 to TRBJ2-4; 7 bases are shared with TRBD2. CDR1 MDHEN and CDR2 SYDVKM come from the germline V gene. CDR3 length: 13 residues. V was clipped by 8 bases and J by 5 bases; unmatched bases: 6. The CDR3 DNA reads TGTGCCAGCGGAGCGGGATTAGAAAACATTCAGTACTTC. Translating it yields CASGAGLENIQYF.

The chain carries TRBV2 and TRBJ2-1; 11 nucleotides match TRBD2. Germline CDR1 and CDR2: SNHLY and FYNNEI. V trimming: 4 bases; J trimming: 5 bases; junction bases outside the gene matches: 7. The CDR3 sequence is 16 residues long. The CDR3 here is CASSVGGTSGNNEQFF. Here the CDR3 DNA reads TGTGCCAGCAGTGTAGGTGGGACTAGCGGTAACAATGAGCAGTTCTTC.

This rearrangement joins TRBV6-5 to TRBJ2-7, with TRBD1 identical over 10 bases. Germline V gives CDR1 MNHEY, CDR2 SVGAGI. The V and J ends lost 4 bases and 3 bases, in that order; junction bases with no gene match: 3. The CDR3 runs to 14 residues. The CDR3 loop reads CASSSGQGDYEQYF. DNA for the CDR3: TGTGCCAGCAGTTCCGGACAGGGGGACTACGAGCAGTACTTC.

This rearrangement joins TRBV14 to TRBJ1-1; TRBD1 is a possible D gene (6 bases). Looked up from germline, CDR1 is SGHDN and CDR2 is FVKESK. The CDR3 length is 13 residues. The V gene lost 6 bases and the J gene lost 1 base, with 9 bases spanning the gap. DNA for the CDR3: TGTGCCAGCAGATTCAGGGGGAACACTGAAGCTTTCTTT. It yields the protein CASRFRGNTEAFF. Full variable domain (rest looked up from reference TRBV14 and TRBJ1-1): EAGVTQFPSHSVIEKGQTVTLRCDPISGHDNLYWYRRVMGKEIKFLLHFVKESKQDESGMPNNRFLAERTGGTYSTLKVQPAELEDSGVYFCASRFRGNTEAFFGQGTRLTVV.

V and J are TRBV11-2 and TRBJ1-4, with a possible D match to TRBD1 (5 bases). V was clipped by 6 bases and J by 8 bases, with 13 bases between them. Germline V gives CDR1 SGHAT, CDR2 FQNNGV. The CDR3 is made up of 13 amino acids. CDR3 coding DNA: TGTGCCAGCAGTAGCGGGGCGGGGGAAAAACTGTTTTTT. Protein product: CASSSGAGEKLFF.

The rearrangement uses TRBV4-3 and TRBJ2-2; maybe TRBD2 (6 bases). V was pared by 4 bases and J by 2 bases, with 17 bases between. The V gene's germline CDR1 is LGHNA and CDR2 YSLEER. This CDR3 has 17 amino acids. The CDR3 region is CASSLEAGATNTGELFF. As DNA, the CDR3 is TGCGCCAGCAGCCTAGAAGCGGGCGCCACTAACACCGGGGAGCTGTTTTTT.

The gene calls are TRBV29-1 and TRBJ2-5; D is possibly TRBD2 (7 bases). The germline V gene encodes CDR1 SQVTM and CDR2 ANQGSEA. This CDR3 spans 15 amino acids. V lost 2 bases and J lost 4, with 17 bases in between. DNA of the CDR3: TGCAGCGTTGAAAGGGGACGCGGGGGCGTAGAGACCCAGTACTTC. Translated, it gives CSVERGRGGVETQYF.

The V and J genes are TRBV28 and TRBJ2-7, with D unresolved. V lost 7 bases, J lost 2 bases, and 9 bases lay in between. The CDR3 runs 12 residues. Germline loops: CDR1 MDHEN, CDR2 SYDVKM. Here the CDR3 DNA reads TGTGCCAGCACCAATAAGGCCTACGAGCAGTACTTC. It is translated as CASTNKAYEQYF.

The genes are TRBV20-1 and TRBJ2-5, with D perhaps matching TRBD1 or TRBD2 (5 bases each). The CDR3 sequence is 16 residues long. Deletions cut 3 bases from V and 5 bases from J, with 22 bases between. The germline V gene encodes CDR1 DFQATT and CDR2 SNEGSKA (reference sequence). CDR3 nucleotide sequence: TGCAGTGCTAGTGGTCCGACATCGGGGCGTAGCGAGACCCAGTACTTC. Encoded protein: CSASGPTSGRSETQYF.

A single count supports this clonotype. The chain has TRBV4-1 and TRBJ2-2; 8 nucleotides line up with TRBD1. CDR3 length: 17 amino acids. Germline CDR1 reads MGHRA; CDR2 reads YSYEKL. The J segment lost 6 bases and the V segment lost 3 bases, leaving 12 bases of the junction unmatched. The CDR3 reads CASSHLIQGASPGELFF. The CDR3 nucleotides are TGCGCCAGCAGCCACCTTATTCAGGGGGCCTCTCCCGGGGAGCTGTTTTTT.

The rearrangement links TRBV7-9 to TRBJ2-1, with TRBD1 matching 7 bases. The CDR3 has 17 residues. Per germline, CDR1 SEHNR and CDR2 FQNEAQ (reference sequence). With 5 bases clipped from V and 0 bases from J, the junction kept 10 bases outside the gene matches. The CDR3 reads CASSLPSTGPSYNEQFF. The CDR3 bases are TGTGCCAGCAGCCTCCCTTCGACAGGGCCCTCCTACAATGAGCAGTTCTTC.

The chain couples TRBV28 to TRBJ2-3; possible D gene TRBD1, 6 bases. This CDR3 contains 17 residues. The germline V gene encodes CDR1 MDHEN and CDR2 SYDVKM. The ends were cut back, 5 bases at V and 1 base at J, with 19 bases in the middle. This CDR3 is CASSGSVDAGGTDTQYF. CDR3 bases: TGTGCCAGCAGTGGAAGCGTGGATGCAGGGGGCACAGATACGCAGTATTTT.

The chain uses TRBV4-1 and TRBJ2-7; TRBD2 matches at 11 bases. The CDR3 is made up of 15 amino acids. V shed 4 bases and J 4 bases; nucleotides not matched to a gene: 6. Germline values: CDR1 MGHRA, CDR2 YSYEKL. The CDR3 DNA is TGCGCCAGCAGCCTCTCGACTAGCGGGAATTACGAGCAGTACTTC. Protein product: CASSLSTSGNYEQYF.

The CDR3 region is CAIRDLARGEQYF. DNA for the CDR3: TGTGCCATCAGGGATCTAGCGAGGGGCGAGCAGTACTTC. The chain is built from TRBV10-3 and TRBJ2-7; tentative D call: TRBD2 (6 bases). Germline-derived CDR1 and CDR2 are ENHRY and SYGVKD. V lost 6 bases and J lost 6, with 15 bases in between. This CDR3 spans 13 amino acids.

V is TRBV29-1 and J is TRBJ2-7, with a tentative D call TRBD1 (7 bases). Germline CDR1 and CDR2: SQVTM and ANQGSEA. With 5 bases removed from V and 1 base from J, the gap between germline ends came to 15 bases. This CDR3 has 14 amino acids. The CDR3 coding sequence is TGCAGCGTTCGTGTGGGGGGACAGTCCTACGAGCAGTACTTC. Translating it yields CSVRVGGQSYEQYF.

The J gene is TRBJ2-7, the V gene TRBV13; either TRBD1 or TRBD2 may supply D (5 bases each). V was trimmed by 4 bases and J by 5 bases, leaving 15 bases between them. CDR1 and CDR2 (germline): PRHDT, FYEKMQ (reference sequence). The CDR3 is 14 residues long. The CDR3 DNA reads as TGTGCCAGCAGCTCCCGGGACGGCAGCAACGAGCAGTACTTC. This sequence encodes CASSSRDGSNEQYF.

This chain links TRBV20-1 with TRBJ2-7; TRBD2 aligns across 12 bases. J lost 5 bases, V lost 6 bases, and 20 bases had no gene match. Germline assignment: CDR1 DFQATT and CDR2 SNEGSKA (reference sequence). This CDR3 has 18 amino acids. CDR3 DNA sequence: TGCAGTGCAAGTAAGCCCCTCTCTCTAGCGGGAGGGCCGGACGAGCAGTACTTC. This gives the protein CSASKPLSLAGGPDEQYF.

V gene TRBV29-1 combines with J gene TRBJ1-2, with D unresolved. Trimming cost V 4 bases and J 3 bases, with 6 bases left between them. The germline CDR1 and CDR2 sequences are SQVTM and ANQGSEA. The CDR3 is 11 amino acids. In DNA form, the CDR3 reads TGCAGCGTTGGGACGGACTATGGCTACACCTTC. Translating gives CSVGTDYGYTF.

J is TRBJ2-5 and V is TRBV20-1; 10 bases fit TRBD2. Trimming removed 3 bases from V and 4 bases from J; junction bases left unmatched: 5. CDR1 and CDR2 from the germline V gene are DFQATT and SNEGSKA (reference sequence). There are 14 residues in the CDR3. The DNA for the CDR3 is TGCAGTGCTAGGCTAGCGGGAGAGGGAGAGACCCAGTACTTC. Translated, it gives CSARLAGEGETQYF.

The chain recombines TRBV30 with TRBJ2-1; D is uncertain. Germline values: CDR1 GTSNPN, CDR2 SVGIG (reference sequence). This CDR3 spans 14 amino acids. Trimming cost V 5 bases and J 0 bases, with 11 bases left between them. The CDR3 sequence is CAWETRSSYNEQFF. DNA for the CDR3: TGTGCCTGGGAAACGAGGAGCTCCTACAATGAGCAGTTCTTC.

The chain links TRBV27 to TRBJ2-2; the D is unclear. The CDR3 totals 14 residues. Trimming removed 5 bases at V and 7 bases at J, with 14 bases between. CDR1 and CDR2 from the germline V gene are MNHEY and SMNVEV (reference sequence). CDR3 sequence reads: CASSLQDSYGELFF. The CDR3 bases are TGTGCCAGCAGTCTCCAAGACTCTTACGGGGAGCTGTTTTTT.

This clonotype was seen once. The chain is built from TRBV15 and TRBJ2-7; a weak D match, TRBD1 (5 bases). V was trimmed by 0 bases and J by 2 bases, leaving 5 bases between them. The V gene's germline CDR1 is LNHNV and CDR2 YYDKDF (reference sequence). This CDR3 spans 13 amino acids. In nucleotides, the CDR3 is TGTGCCACCAGCAGAGAGGGGCCCTACGAGCAGTACTTC. Protein product: CATSREGPYEQYF.

The rearrangement uses TRBV20-1 and TRBJ2-1, with 7 nucleotides matching TRBD2. This CDR3 is built from 14 residues. Germline CDR1 is DFQATT and CDR2 is SNEGSKA (reference sequence). Trimming cost V 2 bases and J 3 bases; bases outside gene matches: 4. The CDR3 sequence: CSARSRTSYNEQFF. CDR3 bases: TGCAGTGCTAGATCCCGGACTAGCTACAATGAGCAGTTCTTC.

The chain employs TRBV5-6 and TRBJ2-7; 7 bases line up with TRBD1. V lost 4 bases to trimming and J lost 0 bases; unmatched junction nucleotides: 10. The germline V gene encodes CDR1 SGHDT and CDR2 YYEEEE. The CDR3 totals 16 residues. Here the CDR3 DNA reads TGTGCCAGCAGCATTGTGGGGACAGTTAGCTCCTACGAGCAGTACTTC. Translation gives CASSIVGTVSSYEQYF. The variable domain in full, completed from reference TRBV5-6 and TRBJ2-7, reads DAGVTQSPTHLIKTRGQQVTLRCSPKSGHDTVSWYQQALGQGPQFIFQYYEEEERQRGNFPDRFSGHQFPNYSSELNVNALLLGDSALYLCASSIVGTVSSYEQYFGPGTRLTVT.

V usage is TRBV13 and J usage is TRBJ2-1; no clear D gene. Trimming took 2 bases from V and 8 from J, leaving 7 bases between them. The germline gives CDR1 PRHDT, CDR2 FYEKMQ (reference sequence). The CDR3 loop spans 12 amino acids. The CDR3 region is CASSLLPHEQFF. The CDR3 DNA is TGTGCCAGCAGCTTACTTCCGCATGAGCAGTTCTTC.

The chain carries TRBV29-1 and TRBJ1-2; TRBD1 matches 10 bases. From germline, CDR1 is SQVTM and CDR2 ANQGSEA. The CDR3 is 13 residues long. Trimming took 3 bases from V and 7 from J; bases not matched to a gene: 5. CDR3 region: CSVDHGTGAGYTF. CDR3 nucleotide sequence: TGCAGCGTTGACCACGGGACAGGGGCTGGCTACACCTTC.